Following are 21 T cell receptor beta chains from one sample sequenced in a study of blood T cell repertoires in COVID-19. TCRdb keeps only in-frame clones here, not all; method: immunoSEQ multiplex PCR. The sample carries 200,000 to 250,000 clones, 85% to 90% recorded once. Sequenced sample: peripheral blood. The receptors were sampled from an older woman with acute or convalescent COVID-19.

The CDR3 DNA reads as TGTGCCAGCAGCTTAACGGGGAGGGACAGGGGAGATGAGCAGTTCTTC. Amino acids: CASSLTGRDRGDEQFF. The chain recombines TRBV7-3 with TRBJ2-1, with 10 nucleotides matching TRBD1. Germline assignment: CDR1 SGHTA and CDR2 FQGTGA. V gave up 0 bases and J gave up 8 bases; unmatched junction bases: 7. CDR3 length: 16 residues.

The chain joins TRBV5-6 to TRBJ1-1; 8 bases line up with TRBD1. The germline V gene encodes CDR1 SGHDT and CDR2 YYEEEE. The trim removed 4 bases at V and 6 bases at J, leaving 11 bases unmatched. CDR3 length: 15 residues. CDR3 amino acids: CASSAGQGRSPEAFF. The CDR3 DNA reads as TGTGCCAGCAGCGCAGGACAGGGTAGGTCCCCTGAAGCTTTCTTT.

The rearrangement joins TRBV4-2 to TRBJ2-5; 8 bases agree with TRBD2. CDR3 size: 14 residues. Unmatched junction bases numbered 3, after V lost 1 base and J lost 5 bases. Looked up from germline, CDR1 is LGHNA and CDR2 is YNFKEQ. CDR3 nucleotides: TGTGCCAGCAGCCAAGCGGGGGGGTGGGAGACCCAGTACTTC. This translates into CASSQAGGWETQYF.

DNA of the CDR3: TGTGCCTGGAGCTTACCCCGGACCGGGGAGCTGTTTTTT. Protein product: CAWSLPRTGELFF. The chain recombines TRBV30 with TRBJ2-2; D gene uncertain. Germline V CDR1 and CDR2: GTSNPN, SVGIG (reference sequence). The CDR3 is 13 amino acids. Trimming took 3 bases from V and 5 from J, leaving 10 bases between them.

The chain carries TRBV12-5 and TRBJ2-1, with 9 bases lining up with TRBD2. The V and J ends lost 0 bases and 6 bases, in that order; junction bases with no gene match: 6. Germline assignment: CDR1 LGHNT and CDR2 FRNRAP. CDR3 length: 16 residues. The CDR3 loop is CASGLVLSGRINEQFF. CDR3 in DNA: TGTGCTAGTGGTTTGGTACTTAGCGGGAGAATCAATGAGCAGTTCTTC.

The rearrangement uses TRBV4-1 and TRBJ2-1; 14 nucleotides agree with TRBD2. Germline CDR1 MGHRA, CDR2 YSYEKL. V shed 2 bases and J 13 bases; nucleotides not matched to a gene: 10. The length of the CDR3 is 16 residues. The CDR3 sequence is CASSQPLTSGGGYQFF. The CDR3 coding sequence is TGCGCCAGCAGCCAACCTTTGACTAGCGGGGGGGGCTATCAGTTCTTC.

The CDR3 region has the DNA TGTGCCAGCAGTTACAATGGCAGGGATAATTCACCCCTCCACTTT. Its protein product is CASSYNGRDNSPLHF. The genes are TRBV6-5 and TRBJ1-6; weak D call: TRBD1 (5 bases). This CDR3 contains 15 residues. The V and J ends lost 2 bases and 5 bases respectively, with 10 bases between them. The germline CDR1 and CDR2 sequences are MNHEY and SVGAGI.

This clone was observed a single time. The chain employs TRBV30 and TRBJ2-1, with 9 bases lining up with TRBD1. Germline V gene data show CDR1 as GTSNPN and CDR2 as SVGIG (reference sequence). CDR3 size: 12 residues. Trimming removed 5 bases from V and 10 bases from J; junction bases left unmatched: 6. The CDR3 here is CAWGTGSLEQFF. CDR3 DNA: TGTGCCTGGGGGACAGGGTCGCTGGAGCAGTTCTTC.

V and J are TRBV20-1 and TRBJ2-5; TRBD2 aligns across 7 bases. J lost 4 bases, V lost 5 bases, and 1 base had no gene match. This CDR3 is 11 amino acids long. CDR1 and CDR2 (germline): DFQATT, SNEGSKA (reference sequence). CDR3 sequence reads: CSAGGGETQYF. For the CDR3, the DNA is TGCAGTGCTGGGGGGGGAGAGACCCAGTACTTC.

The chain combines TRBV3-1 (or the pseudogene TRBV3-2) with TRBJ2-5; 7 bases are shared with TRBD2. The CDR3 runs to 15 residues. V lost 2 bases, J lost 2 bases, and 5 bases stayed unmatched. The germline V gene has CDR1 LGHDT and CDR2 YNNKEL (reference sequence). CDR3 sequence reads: CASSQNPGGQETQYF. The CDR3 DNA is TGTGCCAGCAGCCAAAACCCGGGGGGACAAGAGACCCAGTACTTC.

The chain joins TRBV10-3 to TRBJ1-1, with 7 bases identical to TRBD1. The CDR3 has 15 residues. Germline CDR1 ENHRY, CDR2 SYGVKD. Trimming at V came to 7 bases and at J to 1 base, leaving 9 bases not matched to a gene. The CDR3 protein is CAIKGLGTANTEAFF. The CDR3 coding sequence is TGTGCCATCAAAGGCTTGGGGACAGCGAACACTGAAGCTTTCTTT.

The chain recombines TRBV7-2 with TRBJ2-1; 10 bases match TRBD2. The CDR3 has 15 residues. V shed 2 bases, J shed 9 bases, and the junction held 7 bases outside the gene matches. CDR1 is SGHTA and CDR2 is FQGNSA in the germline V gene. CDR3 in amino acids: CASSLTSGTSGEQFF. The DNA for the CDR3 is TGTGCCAGCAGCTTAACTAGCGGGACTTCGGGTGAGCAGTTCTTC. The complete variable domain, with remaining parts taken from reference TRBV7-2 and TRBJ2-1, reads GAGVSQSPSNKVTEKGKDVELRCDPISGHTALYWYRQSLGQGLEFLIYFQGNSAPDKSGLPSDRFSAERTGGSVSTLTIQRTQQEDSAVYLCASSLTSGTSGEQFFGPGTRLTVL.

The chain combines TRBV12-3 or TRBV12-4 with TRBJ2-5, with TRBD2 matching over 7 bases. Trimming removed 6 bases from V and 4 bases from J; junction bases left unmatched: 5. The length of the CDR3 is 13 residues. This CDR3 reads CASRPAGRETQYF. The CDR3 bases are TGTGCCAGCAGGCCAGCGGGAAGAGAGACCCAGTACTTC.

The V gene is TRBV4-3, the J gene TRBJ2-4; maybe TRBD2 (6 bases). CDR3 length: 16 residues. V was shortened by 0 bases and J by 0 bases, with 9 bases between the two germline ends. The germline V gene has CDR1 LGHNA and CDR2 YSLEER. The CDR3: CASSQELALAKNIQYF. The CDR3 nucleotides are TGCGCCAGCAGCCAAGAGCTAGCGCTAGCCAAAAACATTCAGTACTTC.

DNA for the CDR3: TGTGCCAGCAGCTTAGTACCAGGGGGAGACTATGGCTACACCTTC. Protein sequence: CASSLVPGGDYGYTF. The chain carries TRBV7-2 and TRBJ1-2, with TRBD1 identical over 7 bases. The CDR3 consists of 15 residues. Germline values: CDR1 SGHTA, CDR2 FQGNSA. Unmatched junction bases numbered 5, after V lost 1 base and J lost 3 bases.

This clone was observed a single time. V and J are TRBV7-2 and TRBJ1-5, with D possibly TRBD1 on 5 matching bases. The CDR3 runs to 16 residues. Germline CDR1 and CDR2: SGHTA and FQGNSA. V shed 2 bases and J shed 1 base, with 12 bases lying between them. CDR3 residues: CASSLSGGASNQPQHF. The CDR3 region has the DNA TGTGCCAGCAGCTTATCGGGGGGAGCCAGCAATCAGCCCCAGCATTTT.

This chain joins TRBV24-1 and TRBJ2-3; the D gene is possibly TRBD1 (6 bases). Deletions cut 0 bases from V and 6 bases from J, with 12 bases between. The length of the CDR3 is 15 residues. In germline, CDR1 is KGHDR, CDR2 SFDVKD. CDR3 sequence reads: CATSDLAGALDTQYF. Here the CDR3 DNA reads TGTGCCACCAGTGATTTGGCAGGGGCCCTGGATACGCAGTATTTT.

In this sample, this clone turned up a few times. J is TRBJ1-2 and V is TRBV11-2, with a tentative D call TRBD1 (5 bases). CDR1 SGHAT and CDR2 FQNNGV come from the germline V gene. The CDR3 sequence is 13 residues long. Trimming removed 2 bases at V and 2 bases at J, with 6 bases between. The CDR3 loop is CASSLPGNYGYTF. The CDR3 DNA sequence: TGTGCCAGCAGCTTACCAGGGAACTATGGCTACACCTTC.

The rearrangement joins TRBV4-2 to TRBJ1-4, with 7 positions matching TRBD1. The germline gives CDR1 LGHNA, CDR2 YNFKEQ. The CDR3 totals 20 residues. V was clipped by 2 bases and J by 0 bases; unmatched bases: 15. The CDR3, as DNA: TGTGCCAGCAGCCAACTCCGGGGGCAGGGGGACACCTCAACTAATGAAAAACTGTTTTTT. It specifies CASSQLRGQGDTSTNEKLFF.

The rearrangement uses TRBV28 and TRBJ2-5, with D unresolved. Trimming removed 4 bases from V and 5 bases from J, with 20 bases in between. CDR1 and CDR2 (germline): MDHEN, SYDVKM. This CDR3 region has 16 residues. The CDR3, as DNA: TGTGCCAGCAGTTCCTCTGGCGGCAATCTTATGGAGACCCAGTACTTC. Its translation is CASSSSGGNLMETQYF.

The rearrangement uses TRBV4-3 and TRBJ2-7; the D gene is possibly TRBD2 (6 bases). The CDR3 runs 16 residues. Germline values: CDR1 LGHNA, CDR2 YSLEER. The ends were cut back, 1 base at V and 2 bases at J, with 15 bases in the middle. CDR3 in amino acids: CASSQGAAAGPYEQYF. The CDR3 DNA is TGCGCCAGCAGCCAAGGGGCAGCAGCGGGCCCCTACGAGCAGTACTTC.